The 16 T cell receptor beta chains given below trace back to one sample, sequenced in a study of CD8 T cells in ankylosing spondylitis. MiXCR, applied by TCRdb to the 5' RACE reads, yields one record per CDR3 protein. The sample consists of around 210,000 distinct CDR3 sequences, 7.5% to 9.5% of them appearing once. Sequenced sample: blood, either unsorted or a sorted T cell fraction (not recorded which). Receptors originate from a female donor with ankylosing spondylitis or in good health (not recorded which).

This clonotype was found many times. CDR3: CASSPPPGQGYSNQPQHF. CDR3 nucleotide sequence: TGTGCCAGCAGCCCACCGCCGGGACAGGGGTATAGCAATCAGCCCCAGCATTTT. V usage is TRBV21-1 and J usage is TRBJ1-5; the DNA was not compared with TRBD1, the D call given in the table. TRBV21-1 is described as a pseudogene. The CDR3 is 18 residues long.

This clonotype occurred a few times. The chain's CDR3 is CASSSAGRPHLYGYTF. CDR3 DNA sequence: TGTGCCAGCTCATCTGCCGGGCGACCGCACCTATATGGCTACACCTTC. The chain has TRBV18 and TRBJ1-2; D gene ambiguous. V lost 5 bases to trimming and J lost 5 bases, with 21 bases between them. This CDR3 spans 16 amino acids. CDR1 is KGHSH, CDR2 LQKENI, per germline.

This clonotype has a count of ten or more. The J gene is TRBJ1-5, the V gene TRBV28; D ambiguous. Germline CDR1 reads MDHEN; CDR2 reads SYDVKM. V lost 1 base and J lost 3, with 10 bases in between. This CDR3 has 15 amino acids. The CDR3 region has the DNA TGTGCCAGCAGTTTATACGGGAGCCTCAATCAGCCCCAGCATTTT. This gives the protein CASSLYGSLNQPQHF.

On this clonotype itself: This may stem from a read error, because a much larger clone lies one nucleotide away. The V and J genes are TRBV10-3 and TRBJ2-5; unclear D gene. CDR3 size: 13 residues. In germline, CDR1 is ENHRY, CDR2 SYGVKD. V lost 4 bases and J 1 base, leaving 7 bases between the germline ends. The CDR3, as DNA: TGTGCCATCAGTGGCAGTACCCAAGAGACCCAGTACTTC. Its protein product is CAISGSTQETQYF.

This rearrangement joins TRBV7-2 to TRBJ2-3; 12 bases fit TRBD2. The trim removed 3 bases at V and 5 bases at J, leaving 3 bases unmatched. The length of the CDR3 is 15 residues. Germline V CDR1 and CDR2: SGHTA, FQGNSA. The CDR3 loop reads CASSLGLAGLDTQYF. In DNA form, the CDR3 reads TGTGCCAGCAGCTTGGGACTAGCGGGCCTAGATACGCAGTATTTT.

This clonotype showed up many times. This chain connects TRBV5-1 to TRBJ2-1, with D maybe TRBD2 (6 bases). Germline V gene data show CDR1 as SGHRS and CDR2 as YFSETQ. The length of the CDR3 is 14 residues. V was pared by 0 bases and J by 6 bases, with 10 bases between. CDR3 nucleotide sequence: TGCGCCAGCAGCTTGGAGGCTAGCGTCAATGAGCAGTTCTTC. This codes for CASSLEASVNEQFF.

This clonotype occurred many times. The V gene is TRBV5-5, the J gene TRBJ2-7; perhaps TRBD1 as D (5 bases). With 5 bases removed from V and 2 bases from J, the gap between germline ends came to 14 bases. The CDR3 runs to 14 residues. Germline V lookup: CDR1 SGHKS, CDR2 YYEKEE (reference sequence). DNA of the CDR3: TGTGCCAGCAGTTCAGGGCTAGACCCCTACGAGCAGTACTTC. Protein: CASSSGLDPYEQYF. Full variable domain (outside the CDR3, taken from reference TRBV5-5 and TRBJ2-7): DAGVTQSPTHLIKTRGQQVTLRCSPISGHKSVSWYQQVLGQGPQFIFQYYEKEERGRGNFPDRFSARQFPNYSSELNVNALLLGDSALYLCASSSGLDPYEQYFGPGTRLTVT.

This clonotype was observed at least ten times. V gene TRBV12-3 or TRBV12-4 combines with J gene TRBJ2-6; 7 nucleotides agree with TRBD1. The length of the CDR3 is 16 residues. The ends lost 4 bases at V and 3 bases at J; junction bases unmatched: 6. The DNA of the CDR3 is TGTGCCAGCAGTTCCCGGGACAGAGATGGGGCCAACGTCCTGACTTTC. It codes for CASSSRDRDGANVLTF.

This clonotype is a singleton in its sample. Being one base from a much bigger clone, this may be a read error. This CDR3 reads CASSLGQSSYAQYF. The CDR3 region has the DNA TGCGCCAGCAGCTTGGGACAGAGCTCCTACGCGCAGTACTTC. The chain has TRBV5-1 and TRBJ2-7, with D possibly matching TRBD1 (5 bases). The CDR3 consists of 14 residues. The germline V gene encodes CDR1 SGHRS and CDR2 YFSETQ. Full variable domain (missing parts from reference TRBV5-1 and TRBJ2-7): KAGVTQTPRYLIKTRGQQVTLSCSPISGHRSVSWYQQTPGQGLQFLFEYFSETQRNKGNFPGRFSGRQFSNSRSEMNVSTLELGDSALYLCASSLGQSSYAQYFGPGTRLTVT.

This clonotype occurred many times. V and J are TRBV6-5 and TRBJ1-4; TRBD1 is a possible D gene (5 bases). The CDR3 runs 14 residues. The germline CDR1 and CDR2 sequences are MNHEY and SVGAGI. V was clipped by 7 bases and J by 14 bases, with 23 bases between them. CDR3 in DNA: TGTGCCAGCATTAGTACTCCGGGACGGCGATTGCTGTTTTTT. Amino acid sequence: CASISTPGRRLLFF.

This clonotype was picked up a small number of times. V and J are TRBV30 and TRBJ2-1; D is unresolved. V shed 2 bases and J shed 8 bases, with 13 bases lying between them. Germline loops: CDR1 GTSNPN, CDR2 SVGIG (reference sequence). This CDR3 contains 13 residues. Here the CDR3 reads CAWSPLSDHEQFF. CDR3 bases: TGTGCCTGGAGTCCCCTCTCTGACCATGAGCAGTTCTTC.

This clonotype has at least ten counts. CDR3 bases: TGCAGTGCTAGAGATGGGGTAGCGGGAGGTGATACGCAGTATTTT. This codes for CSARDGVAGGDTQYF. The chain recombines TRBV20-1 with TRBJ2-3; 10 nucleotides agree with TRBD2. CDR3 length: 15 residues. CDR1 is DFQATT, CDR2 SNEGSKA, per germline (reference sequence). Trimming took 0 bases from V and 6 from J; bases not matched to a gene: 6.

This clonotype came up many times. The chain is built from TRBV7-9 and TRBJ2-3; D ambiguous. Looked up from germline, CDR1 is SEHNR and CDR2 is FQNEAQ (reference sequence). With 5 bases removed from V and 2 bases from J, the gap between germline ends came to 8 bases. The CDR3 totals 13 residues. The CDR3 DNA reads as TGTGCCAGCAGCCCCGGGTTCACAGATACGCAGTATTTT. This sequence encodes CASSPGFTDTQYF.

This clonotype was seen at least ten times. The rearrangement links TRBV20-1 to TRBJ1-1, with D tentatively TRBD1 (6 bases). The CDR3 contains 11 residues. With 4 bases removed from V and 4 bases from J, the gap between germline ends came to 7 bases. The germline V gene has CDR1 DFQATT and CDR2 SNEGSKA (reference sequence). The CDR3 loop is CSATRGTEAFF. CDR3 nucleotide sequence: TGCAGTGCTACCAGGGGCACTGAAGCTTTCTTT.

In its sample, this clonotype was seen many times. The chain carries TRBV10-3 and TRBJ2-1, with D hard to call. Trimming left V 9 bases short and J 5 bases short, with 11 bases between. Per the germline V gene, CDR1 is ENHRY and CDR2 is SYGVKD. The CDR3 extends over 12 amino acids. CDR3 sequence: CAILLSNNEQFF. The CDR3 nucleotides are TGTGCCATTTTACTCAGTAACAATGAGCAGTTCTTC.

This clonotype was recorded at least ten times. This chain connects TRBV14 to TRBJ2-5, with D uncertain. The CDR3 is 12 amino acids. Trimming left V 4 bases short and J 4 bases short, with 7 bases between. In germline, CDR1 is SGHDN, CDR2 FVKESK. The chain's CDR3 is CASSPPGETQYF. The CDR3 DNA reads as TGTGCCAGCAGCCCGCCAGGAGAGACCCAGTACTTC.